Below, one T cell receptor (beta chain) is given with its context. Germline values: CDR1 DFQATT, CDR2 SNEGSKA (reference sequence). The CDR3 totals 13 residues. Germline trimming cut 5 bases from V and 2 bases from J; bases unmatched to any gene: 4. This sample was taken from a study of CD8+CD57+ T cells in acquired aplastic anemia. In patients chosen for sequencing, flow cytometry had shown CD8+CD57+ cell expansion. Severe acquired aplastic anemia was diagnosed in all patients. TCR beta VDJ and CDR3 were profiled, and genomic DNA was the template. Each CDR3 protein gets one entry after TCRdb re-called the reads with MiXCR. In the table there are some 160,000 distinct CDR3 sequences, around half of which are singletons.

The chain joins TRBV20-1 to TRBJ1-2, with 8 positions matching TRBD1. This sequence originates from a human donor with aplastic anemia. The specimen was sorted CD4+, CD8+, or CD8+CD57+ T cells (not recorded which) from PBMCs. CDR3 protein: CSASGGLNYGYTF. As DNA, the CDR3 is TGCAGTGCTTCAGGGGGCCTGAACTATGGCTACACCTTC.